Sequencing of this TCR beta chain was carried out in a study of beta chain features in type 1 diabetes. Across the whole study: There were approximately 110,000,000 sorted cells examined across all samples.

Each of the CD4+ naive, central memory, regulatory and stem cell-like memory populations was sorted via CD45RO/CCR7/CD25/CD127/CD95/CD27. This clone was observed a handful of times. The target antigen is unknown. The study reverse transcribed the entire isolated RNA, so it sequenced expressed TCRB transcripts. TCRdb's table, derived via immunoSEQ multiplex PCR, lists solely in-frame clones and lacks some. The sample lists hundreds of thousands of clones, around 15% occurring once. Study-wide results and caveats: TCRB CDR3s were moderately but significantly shorter in Type 1 diabetes patients in all four CD4+ subsets.

Per the germline V gene, CDR1 is SNHLY and CDR2 is FYNNEI. The CDR3 runs to 14 residues. V dropped 2 bases and J dropped 4 bases, with 12 bases sitting between them. This chain links TRBV2 with TRBJ2-7; D is ambiguous. The source is a man aged 18-30 years with type 1 diabetes. The sample comprised naive CD4+ T cells from blood. The CDR3 DNA sequence: TGTGCCAGCAGTGAATCTCCTCAACCATACGAGCAGTACTTC. Its protein product is CASSESPQPYEQYF.